The present T cell receptor beta chain was sequenced within a study of human versus mouse CDR3 diversity and MHC coevolution. Overall study results and limits: iCHAO1 estimated the human TCR beta repertoire at 1.5 million to 2 million clonotypes.

Details on this clone: Its antigen is not identified.

Sequencing was performed with immunoSEQ multiplex PCR; in TCRdb, only in-frame clones are kept and a portion is missing. The sample holds 55,000 to 65,000 clones, around 94% seen once. The sequencing sample was made of naive CD4+ T cells from blood. The subset: CD45RO-negative CD62L-positive naive CD4 T cells. The sequence derives from a person in their sixties or seventies in good health.

The CDR3 DNA is TGTGCCAGCAGGAAGACATCTAACTCCTACGAGCAGTACTTC. It encodes CASRKTSNSYEQYF. The chain carries TRBV2 and TRBJ2-7, with D hard to call. In germline, CDR1 is SNHLY, CDR2 FYNNEI. V was pared by 6 bases and J by 0 bases, with 12 bases between. This CDR3 contains 14 residues.